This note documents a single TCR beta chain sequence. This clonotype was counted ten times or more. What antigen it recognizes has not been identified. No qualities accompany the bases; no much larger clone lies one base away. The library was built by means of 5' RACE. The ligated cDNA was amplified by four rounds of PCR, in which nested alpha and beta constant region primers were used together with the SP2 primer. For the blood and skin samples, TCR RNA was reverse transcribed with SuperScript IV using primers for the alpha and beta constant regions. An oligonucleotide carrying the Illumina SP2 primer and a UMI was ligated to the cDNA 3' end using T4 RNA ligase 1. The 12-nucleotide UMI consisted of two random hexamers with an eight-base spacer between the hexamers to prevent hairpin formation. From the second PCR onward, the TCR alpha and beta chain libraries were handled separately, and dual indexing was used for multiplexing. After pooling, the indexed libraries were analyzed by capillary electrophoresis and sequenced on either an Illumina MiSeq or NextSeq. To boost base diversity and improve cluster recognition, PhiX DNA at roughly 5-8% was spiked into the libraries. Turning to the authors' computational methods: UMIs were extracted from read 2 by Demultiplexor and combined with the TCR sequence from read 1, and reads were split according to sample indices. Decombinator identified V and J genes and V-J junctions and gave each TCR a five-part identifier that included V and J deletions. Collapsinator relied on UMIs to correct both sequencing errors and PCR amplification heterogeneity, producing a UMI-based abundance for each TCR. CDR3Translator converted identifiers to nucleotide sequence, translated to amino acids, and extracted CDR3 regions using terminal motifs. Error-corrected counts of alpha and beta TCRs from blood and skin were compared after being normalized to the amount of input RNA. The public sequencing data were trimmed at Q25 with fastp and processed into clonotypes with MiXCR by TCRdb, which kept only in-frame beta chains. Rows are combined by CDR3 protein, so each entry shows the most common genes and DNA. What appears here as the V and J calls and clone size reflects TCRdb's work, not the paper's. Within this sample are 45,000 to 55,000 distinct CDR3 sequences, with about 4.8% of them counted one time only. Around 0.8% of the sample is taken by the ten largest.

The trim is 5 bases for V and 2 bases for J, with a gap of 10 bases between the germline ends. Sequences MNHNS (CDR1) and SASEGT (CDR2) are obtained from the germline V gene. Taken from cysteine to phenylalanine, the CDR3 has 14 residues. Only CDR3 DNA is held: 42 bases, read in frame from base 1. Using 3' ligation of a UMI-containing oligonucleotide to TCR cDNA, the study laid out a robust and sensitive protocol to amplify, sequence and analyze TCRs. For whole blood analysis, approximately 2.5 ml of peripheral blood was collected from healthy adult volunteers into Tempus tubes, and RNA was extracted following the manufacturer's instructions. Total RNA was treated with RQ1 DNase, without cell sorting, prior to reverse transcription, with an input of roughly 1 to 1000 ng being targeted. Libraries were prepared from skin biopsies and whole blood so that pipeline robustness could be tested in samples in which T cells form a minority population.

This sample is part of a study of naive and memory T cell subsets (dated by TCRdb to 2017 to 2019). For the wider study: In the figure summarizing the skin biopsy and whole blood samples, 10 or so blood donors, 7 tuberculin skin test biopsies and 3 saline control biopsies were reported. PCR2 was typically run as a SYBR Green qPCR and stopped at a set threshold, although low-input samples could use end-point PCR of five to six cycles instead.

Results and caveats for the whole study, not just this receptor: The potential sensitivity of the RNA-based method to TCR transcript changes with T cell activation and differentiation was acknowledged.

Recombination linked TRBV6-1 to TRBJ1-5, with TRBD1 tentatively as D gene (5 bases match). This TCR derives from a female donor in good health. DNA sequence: TGTGCCAGCAGTTCCTGGGGCGGCAATCAGCCCCAGCATTTT. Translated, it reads CASSSWGGNQPQHF.